This T cell receptor beta chain was identified during a study of shared clonotypes between healthy human individuals (dated by TCRdb to the early 2020s). General notes on the study: The cohort included a few men and a couple of women between 18 and 49 years of age. To estimate repertoire size and how much clonotype sharing occurs between individuals, the study deeply sequenced the blood TCR repertoires of five healthy adults. Libraries were prepared and TCR repertoires were sequenced by different laboratories using diverse techniques, in order to increase sequencing depth and limit assay-specific biases. For each donor, three plates each were used for CD4 naive and CD4 memory, two plates were used for CD8 naive, and one plate was used for CD8 memory. Between about 0.8 and 8.9 billion PBMCs per donor were obtained by leukapheresis. Study-wide findings and limitations: Sharing across a few donors was observed for approximately 4.6% of naive CD4, about 4% of naive CD8, 2% to 2.5% of memory CD4, and roughly 0.4% of memory CD8 clonotypes. Rarefaction of sorted-subset datasets indicated incomplete sequencing despite the large sequencing depth. Sampling was restricted to blood, and TCR repertoires in tissue are likely to differ from TCR repertoires in blood. Because the study included a small number of donors, the genetic and exposure-history diversity represented was limited. Based on pairwise subsampling, the degree of clonotype sharing among donors was expected to be affected by sequencing depth. Estimated clonotype richness was generally larger for naive than for memory subsets. Compared with non-shared clonotypes, the clonotypes found in all four sorted-subset donors had higher generation probabilities.

The CDR3 measures 14 amino acids from cysteine to phenylalanine. Just the 42-base CDR3 DNA is kept, in frame starting at base 1. V and J are truncated by 5 bases and 0 bases respectively, leaving an intervening sequence of 10 bases. CDR1 and CDR2 are drawn from the germline V gene: MNHEY, SVGAGI. Using the deep immunoSEQ assay, multiplex PCR amplified TCR CDR3 regions from genomic DNA. Extracted genomic DNA from each cell subset was distributed evenly across all wells of several immunoSEQ 96-well plates, and each plate was treated as a replicate. For sorted subsets, 150 to 250 ng genomic DNA, equal to tens of thousands of T cell genomes, was loaded into each replicate PCR. Purified libraries were measured with a Qubit 3.0 fluorometer, size-checked on a Bioanalyzer 2100, and measured again with the KAPA Library Quantification kit. A separate single-read 150-cycle Illumina NextSeq 550 flow cell was used to sequence each immunoSEQ 96-well plate. The authors' analysis ran thus. Because the immunoSEQ output included only junctional sequences and no quality scores, the filtering could not be the same as the filtering used for full-length reads. Sequences were annotated with PyIR, a Python wrapper for IgBLAST v1.9, and V/J genes and CDR3 were assigned using IMGT germline references. Reads were filtered out if the reads had weak V/J assignments (E-value above 1e-6), no CDR3, stop codons, out-of-frame junctions, or ambiguous translated residues. V3J clonotypes were defined as sequences sharing an identical inferred V gene, J gene, and CDR3 amino acid sequence. Percentage overlap between repertoires was calculated by dividing the number of shared unique clonotypes by the size of the smaller repertoire. Repertoire richness was assessed with RTK rarefaction, the Chao1 estimator, and Recon v2.1 estimates of unobserved clonotypes. OLGA was used to compute generation probabilities for all TCRbeta clonotypes that the gDNA method yielded from a few donors. Here the immuneACCESS table is served through TCRdb, limited to in-frame sequences with V and J called. Missing clones are a known gap in these copies; in checked studies unresolved V genes cover under half, and the rest lacks a known reason. V and J calls and clone size are as listed in that table; D and trimming were resolved from the DNA. The sample records under 2,000,000 clones, approximately 94% of which are singletons. More than 0.95% of the sample lies in the top ten.

There are a few counts of this clone. Its antigen target is currently unknown. Base-call qualities are not available, and no considerably larger clone is one nucleotide away. CD8 naive samples consisted of CD45RO-negative cells that were positively selected for CCR7, yielding a CD45RA+CCR7+ population without TemRA cells. The donors were healthy, HIV-negative adults with no recently reported acute infections or vaccinations. Every donor was a Caucasian adult living in Nashville, Tennessee, USA. After blood collection by leukapheresis, PBMCs were isolated using Ficoll-Histopaque density gradient centrifugation and then cryopreserved in the vapor phase of liquid nitrogen. Analytical flow cytometry was used to check the purity and quantity of each magnetically sorted T cell population. Each sorted fraction had its genomic DNA isolated and then quantified by UV absorbance on a Nanodrop 2000c.

Sequenced sample: naive CD8+ T cells sorted from blood. What the cell subset or site label conveys for this sample: CD45RA+CCR7+. This sequence originates from a young man in good health. Recombination linked TRBV6-5 to TRBJ1-1, with the D gene not confidently named. The nucleotides read TGTGCCAGCAGTGACACACTTATGAACACTGAAGCTTTCTTT. Its protein reads: CASSDTLMNTEAFF.